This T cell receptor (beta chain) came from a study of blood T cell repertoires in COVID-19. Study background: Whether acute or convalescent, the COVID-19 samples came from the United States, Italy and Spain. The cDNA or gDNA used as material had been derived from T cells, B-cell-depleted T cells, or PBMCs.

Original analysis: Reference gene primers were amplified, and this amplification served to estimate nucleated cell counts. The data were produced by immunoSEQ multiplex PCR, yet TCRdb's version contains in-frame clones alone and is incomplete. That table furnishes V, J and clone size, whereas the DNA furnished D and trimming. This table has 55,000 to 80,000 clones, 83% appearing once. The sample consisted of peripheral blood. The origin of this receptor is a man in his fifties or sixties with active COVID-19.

The CDR3 DNA sequence: TGCGCCAGCAGCTTGGCCGAGGCCTCTGGGACCCAGTACTTC. Translating gives CASSLAEASGTQYF. This chain uses TRBV5-1 with TRBJ2-5; D is ambiguous. Germline V gene sequence: CDR1 SGHRS, CDR2 YFSETQ. There are 14 residues in the CDR3. V lost 0 bases to trimming and J lost 7 bases, with 13 bases between them.